This T cell receptor (beta chain) is drawn from a study of T-cell reconstitution after alpha-beta-depleted transplantation in children. This clonotype was seen more than once but under ten times. The CDR3 covers 17 residues. Per germline, CDR1 SGHVS and CDR2 FQNEAQ. The V gene lost 5 bases and the J gene lost 3 bases, with 22 bases spanning the gap. Preparation of the TCRbeta library was carried out with unique molecular identifiers. A single record per CDR3 protein comes from TCRdb applying MiXCR to the PCR reads. The sample records nearly 350,000 distinct CDR3 sequences, around 15% being singletons.

The J gene is TRBJ1-2, the V gene TRBV7-8, with D unclear. Sample: PBMCs, mostly from graft donor cells, taken 360 days after TCRalphabeta/CD19-depleted stem cell transplant. The TCR sequence derives from a male patient between 2 and 10 years old who had a stem cell transplant for acute lymphoblastic leukemia, so the T cells may come from the graft donor. This chain's CDR3 is CASSPFPEADLHYGYTF. The DNA for the CDR3 is TGTGCCAGCAGCCCTTTCCCCGAAGCAGACCTCCACTATGGCTACACCTTC.